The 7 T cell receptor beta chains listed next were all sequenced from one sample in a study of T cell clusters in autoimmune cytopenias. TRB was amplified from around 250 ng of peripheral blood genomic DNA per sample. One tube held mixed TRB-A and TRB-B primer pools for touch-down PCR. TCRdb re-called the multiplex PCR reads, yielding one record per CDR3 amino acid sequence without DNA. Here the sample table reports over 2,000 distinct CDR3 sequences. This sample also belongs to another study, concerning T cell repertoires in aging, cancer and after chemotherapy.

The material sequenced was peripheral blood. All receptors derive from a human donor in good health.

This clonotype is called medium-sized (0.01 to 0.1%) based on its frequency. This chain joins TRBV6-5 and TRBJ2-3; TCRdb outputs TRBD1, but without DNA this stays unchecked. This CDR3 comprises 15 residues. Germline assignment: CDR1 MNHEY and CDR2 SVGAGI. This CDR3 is CASSYQGGRTDTQYF.

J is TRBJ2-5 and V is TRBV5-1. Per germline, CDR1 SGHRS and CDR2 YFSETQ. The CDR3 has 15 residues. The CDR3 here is CASSLETGYQETQYF.

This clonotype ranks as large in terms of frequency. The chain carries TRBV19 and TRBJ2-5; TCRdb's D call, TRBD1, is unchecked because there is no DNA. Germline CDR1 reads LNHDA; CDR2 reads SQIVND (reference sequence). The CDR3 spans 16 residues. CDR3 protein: CASSRGADRGGKTQYF.

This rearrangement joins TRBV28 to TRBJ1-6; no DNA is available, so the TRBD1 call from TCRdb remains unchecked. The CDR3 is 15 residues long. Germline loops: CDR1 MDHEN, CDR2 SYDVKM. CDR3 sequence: CASSLPLAYNSPLHF.

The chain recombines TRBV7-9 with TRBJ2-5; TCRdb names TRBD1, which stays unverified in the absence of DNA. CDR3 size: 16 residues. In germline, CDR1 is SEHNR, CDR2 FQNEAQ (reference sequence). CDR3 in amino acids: CASSFDRGPHQETQYF.

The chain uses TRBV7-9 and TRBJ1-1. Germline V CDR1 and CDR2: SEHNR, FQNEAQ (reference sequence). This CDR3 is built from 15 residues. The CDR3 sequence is CASSSSGRLNTEAFF.

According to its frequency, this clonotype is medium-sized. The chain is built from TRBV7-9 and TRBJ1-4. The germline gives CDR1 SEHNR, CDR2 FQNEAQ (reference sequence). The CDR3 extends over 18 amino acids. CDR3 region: CASSLGFGSHSTNEKLFF.